Listed below are T cell receptor beta chains from one sample, sequenced in a study of Ad26.COV2.S vaccination and SARS-CoV-2 variants. TCRdb's table, derived via immunoSEQ multiplex PCR, lists solely in-frame clones and lacks some. The sample has over 300,000 clones; about 83% are singletons. The specimen comprised peripheral blood, sampled in a trial of Ad26.COV2.S vaccine versus placebo. The receptors originated from a person between 18 and 59 years old who received the Ad26.COV2.S COVID-19 vaccine or a placebo. CDR3s include the opening cysteine and the closing phenylalanine or tryptophan. A D gene is named only where the DNA matches it firmly. Clone size is not always given. Where it is, it says once, few, many or a class for expanded clones.

d_call: -; v_call: TRBV2; clone_size: -; j_call: TRBJ1-2; cdr3_nt: TGTGCCAGCAGTGAAGGGCTCCCCTATGGCTACACCTTC; cdr3_aa: CASSEGLPYGYTF
d_call: TRBD2; v_call: TRBV7-9; clone_size: -; j_call: TRBJ2-5; cdr3_nt: TGTGCCAGCAGCACCACTAGCGGGCGCCAGCAAGAGACCCAGTACTTC; cdr3_aa: CASSTTSGRQQETQYF
d_call: -; v_call: TRBV4-3; clone_size: few; j_call: TRBJ2-3; cdr3_nt: TGCGCCAGCAGCCAAGATCGGTCGGGGGATACGCAGTATTTT; cdr3_aa: CASSQDRSGDTQYF
d_call: TRBD2; v_call: TRBV9; clone_size: -; j_call: TRBJ2-7; cdr3_nt: TGTGCCAGCAGCGTTTACGCCTTAACTAGCGGTTCCTACGAGCAGTACTTC; cdr3_aa: CASSVYALTSGSYEQYF
d_call: TRBD1; v_call: TRBV11-2; clone_size: -; j_call: TRBJ1-5; cdr3_nt: TGTGCCAGCAGCTTAGTCGCCGGGACAGGGGTTCAGCCCCAGCATTTT; cdr3_aa: CASSLVAGTGVQPQHF
d_call: TRBD1; v_call: TRBV5-5; clone_size: -; j_call: TRBJ1-6; cdr3_nt: TGTGCCAGCAGCTCGGACAGGGGGCGTCGGTCACCCCTCCACTTT; cdr3_aa: CASSSDRGRRSPLHF
d_call: -; v_call: TRBV27; clone_size: -; j_call: TRBJ2-7; cdr3_nt: TGTGCCAGCAGTCCAAGCTCGGGCGGGTTAACCTACGAGCAGTACTTC; cdr3_aa: CASSPSSGGLTYEQYF
d_call: -; v_call: TRBV29-1; clone_size: -; j_call: TRBJ1-6; cdr3_nt: TGCAGGACAGGACAGTTAATGGCACCCCTCCACTTT; cdr3_aa: CRTGQLMAPLHF
d_call: -; v_call: TRBV13; clone_size: -; j_call: TRBJ1-5; cdr3_nt: TGTGCCAGCAGCTTACGACTCTCGACTGGGGGGAATCAGCCCCAGCATTTT; cdr3_aa: CASSLRLSTGGNQPQHF
d_call: -; v_call: TRBV29-1; clone_size: -; j_call: TRBJ2-4; cdr3_nt: TGCAGCGCGGACAGTGGAGCCAAAAACATTCAGTACTTC; cdr3_aa: CSADSGAKNIQYF
d_call: TRBD1; v_call: TRBV6-6; clone_size: -; j_call: TRBJ2-7; cdr3_nt: TGTGCCAGCAGTGGACAGGGTCCCAACGAGCAGTACTTC; cdr3_aa: CASSGQGPNEQYF